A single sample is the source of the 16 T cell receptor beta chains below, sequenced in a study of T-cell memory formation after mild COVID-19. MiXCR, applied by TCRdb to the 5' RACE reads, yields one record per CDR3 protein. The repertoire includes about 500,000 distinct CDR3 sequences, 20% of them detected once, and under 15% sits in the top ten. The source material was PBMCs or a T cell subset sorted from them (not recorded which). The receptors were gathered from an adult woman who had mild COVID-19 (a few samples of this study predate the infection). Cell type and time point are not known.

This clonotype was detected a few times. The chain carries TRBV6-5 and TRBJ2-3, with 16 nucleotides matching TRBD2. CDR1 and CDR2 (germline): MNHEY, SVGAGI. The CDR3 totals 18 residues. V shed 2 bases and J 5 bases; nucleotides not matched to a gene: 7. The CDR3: CASSYEGLAGGPLDTQYF. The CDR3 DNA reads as TGTGCCAGCAGTTACGAGGGACTAGCGGGAGGGCCGTTAGATACGCAGTATTTT.

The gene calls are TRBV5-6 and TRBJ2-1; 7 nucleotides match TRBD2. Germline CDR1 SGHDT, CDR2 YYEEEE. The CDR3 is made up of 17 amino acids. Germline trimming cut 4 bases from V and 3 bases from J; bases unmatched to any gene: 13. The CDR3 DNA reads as TGTGCCAGCAGCCGGGAGGTTGGCGGGGGAGGCTACAATGAGCAGTTCTTC. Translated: CASSREVGGGGYNEQFF.

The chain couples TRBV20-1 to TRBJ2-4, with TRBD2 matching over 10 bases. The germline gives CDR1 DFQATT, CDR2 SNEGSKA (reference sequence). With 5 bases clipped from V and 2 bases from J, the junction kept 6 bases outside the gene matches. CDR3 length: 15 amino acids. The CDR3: CSAYSGGRSKNIQYF. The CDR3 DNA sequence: TGCAGTGCTTATAGCGGGGGGCGATCCAAAAACATTCAGTACTTC.

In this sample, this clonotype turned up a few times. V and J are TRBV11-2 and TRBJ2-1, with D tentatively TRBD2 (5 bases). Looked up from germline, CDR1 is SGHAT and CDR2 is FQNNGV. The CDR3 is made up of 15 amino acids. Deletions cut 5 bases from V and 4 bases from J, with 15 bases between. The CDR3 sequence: CASSPWELEYNEQFF. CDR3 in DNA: TGTGCCAGCAGCCCGTGGGAGTTAGAGTACAATGAGCAGTTCTTC.

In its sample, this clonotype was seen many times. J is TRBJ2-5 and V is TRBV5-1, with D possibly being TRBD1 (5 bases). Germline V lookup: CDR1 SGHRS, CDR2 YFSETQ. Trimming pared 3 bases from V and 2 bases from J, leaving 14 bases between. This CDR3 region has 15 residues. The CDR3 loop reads CASSSSGHQQETQYF. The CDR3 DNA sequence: TGCGCCAGCAGCTCCTCAGGACACCAACAAGAGACCCAGTACTTC. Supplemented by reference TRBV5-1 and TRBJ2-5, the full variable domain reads KAGVTQTPRYLIKTRGQQVTLSCSPISGHRSVSWYQQTPGQGLQFLFEYFSETQRNKGNFPGRFSGRQFSNSRSEMNVSTLELGDSALYLCASSSSGHQQETQYFGPGTRLLVL.

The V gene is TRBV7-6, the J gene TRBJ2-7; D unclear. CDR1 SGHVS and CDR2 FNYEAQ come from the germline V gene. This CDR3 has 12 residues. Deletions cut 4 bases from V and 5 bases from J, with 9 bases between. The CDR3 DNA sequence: TGTGCCAGCAGCTCCGAAGGGAACGAGCAGTACTTC. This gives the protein CASSSEGNEQYF.

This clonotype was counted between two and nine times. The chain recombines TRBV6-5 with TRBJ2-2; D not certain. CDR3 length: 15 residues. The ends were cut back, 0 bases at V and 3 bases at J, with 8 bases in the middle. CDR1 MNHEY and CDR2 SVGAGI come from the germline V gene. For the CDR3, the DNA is TGTGCCAGCAGTTACTCGAACAGAGACACCGGGGAGCTGTTTTTT. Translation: CASSYSNRDTGELFF.

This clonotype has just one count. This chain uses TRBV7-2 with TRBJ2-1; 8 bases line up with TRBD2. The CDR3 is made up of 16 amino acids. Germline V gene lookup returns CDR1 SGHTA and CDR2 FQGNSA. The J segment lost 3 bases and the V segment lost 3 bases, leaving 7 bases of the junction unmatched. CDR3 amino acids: CASSFPGGGLYNEQFF. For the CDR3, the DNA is TGTGCCAGCAGCTTCCCCGGCGGGGGGCTCTACAATGAGCAGTTCTTC.

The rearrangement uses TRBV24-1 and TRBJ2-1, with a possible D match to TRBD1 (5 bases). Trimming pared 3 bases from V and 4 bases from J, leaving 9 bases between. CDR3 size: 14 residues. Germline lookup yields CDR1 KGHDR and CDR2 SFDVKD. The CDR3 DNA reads TGTGCCACCAGTGATGTGGACACATACAATGAGCAGTTCTTC. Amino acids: CATSDVDTYNEQFF.

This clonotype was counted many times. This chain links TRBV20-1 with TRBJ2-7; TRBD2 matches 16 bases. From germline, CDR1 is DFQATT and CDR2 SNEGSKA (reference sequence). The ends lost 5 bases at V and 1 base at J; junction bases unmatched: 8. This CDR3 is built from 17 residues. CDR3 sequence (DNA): TGCAGTGCTGCCGGGACTAGCGGGGGGGCCGAGTCCTACGAGCAGTACTTC. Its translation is CSAAGTSGGAESYEQYF.

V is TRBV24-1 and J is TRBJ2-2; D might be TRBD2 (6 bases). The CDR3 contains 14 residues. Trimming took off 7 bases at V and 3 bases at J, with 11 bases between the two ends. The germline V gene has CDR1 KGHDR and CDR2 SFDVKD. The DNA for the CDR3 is TGTGCCACCAGACCCGGGGAGGACACCGGGGAGCTGTTTTTT. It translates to CATRPGEDTGELFF.

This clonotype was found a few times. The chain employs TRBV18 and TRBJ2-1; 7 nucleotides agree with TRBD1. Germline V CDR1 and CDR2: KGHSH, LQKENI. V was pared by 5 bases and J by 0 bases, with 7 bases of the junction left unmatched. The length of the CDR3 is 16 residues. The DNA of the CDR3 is TGTGCCAGCTCAGTACGGGACAGTGCCTCCTACAATGAGCAGTTCTTC. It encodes CASSVRDSASYNEQFF.

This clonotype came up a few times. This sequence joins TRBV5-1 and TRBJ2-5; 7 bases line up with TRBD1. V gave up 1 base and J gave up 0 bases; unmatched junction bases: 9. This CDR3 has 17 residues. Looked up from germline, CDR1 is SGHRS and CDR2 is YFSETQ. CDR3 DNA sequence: TGCGCCAGCAGCTTGATCCCCGGGACAGAGTACCAAGAGACCCAGTACTTC. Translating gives CASSLIPGTEYQETQYF.

The CDR3 loop reads CASSPRVLGGEQFF. Written as DNA, the CDR3 is TGTGCCAGCAGCCCCCGGGTCCTCGGGGGTGAGCAGTTCTTC. V gene TRBV5-6 combines with J gene TRBJ2-1, with D possibly matching TRBD2 (6 bases). The germline V and J ends were trimmed by 4 bases and 9 bases, with 17 bases remaining between them. The CDR3 is 14 residues long. Germline V gene data show CDR1 as SGHDT and CDR2 as YYEEEE.

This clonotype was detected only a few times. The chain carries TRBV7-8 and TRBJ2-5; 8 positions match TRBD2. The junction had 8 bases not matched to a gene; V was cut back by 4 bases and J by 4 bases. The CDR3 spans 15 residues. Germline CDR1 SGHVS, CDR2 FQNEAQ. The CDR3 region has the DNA TGTGCCAGCAGCTCCCGGGGGGGCTGGGCAGAGACCCAGTACTTC. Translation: CASSSRGGWAETQYF.

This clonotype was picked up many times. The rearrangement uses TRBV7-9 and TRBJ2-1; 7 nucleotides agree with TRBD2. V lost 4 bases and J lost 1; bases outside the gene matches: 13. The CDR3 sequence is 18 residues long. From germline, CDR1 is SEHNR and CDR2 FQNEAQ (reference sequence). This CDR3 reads CASSSMGGGPVSYNEQFF. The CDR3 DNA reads TGTGCCAGCAGCTCCATGGGGGGAGGGCCGGTTTCCTACAATGAGCAGTTCTTC.